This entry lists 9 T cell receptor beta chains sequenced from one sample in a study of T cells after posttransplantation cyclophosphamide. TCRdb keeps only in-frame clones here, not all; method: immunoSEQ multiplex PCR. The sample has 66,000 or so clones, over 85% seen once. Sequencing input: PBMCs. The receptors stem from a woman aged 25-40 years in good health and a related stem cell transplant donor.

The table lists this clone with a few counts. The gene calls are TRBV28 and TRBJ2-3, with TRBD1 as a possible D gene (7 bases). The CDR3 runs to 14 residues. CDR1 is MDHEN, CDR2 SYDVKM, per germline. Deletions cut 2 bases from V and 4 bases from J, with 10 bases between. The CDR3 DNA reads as TGTGCCAGCAGTTTAGCCAGGGGGGCAGATACGCAGTATTTT. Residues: CASSLARGADTQYF. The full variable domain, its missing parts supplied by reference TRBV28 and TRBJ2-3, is DVKVTQSSRYLVKRTGEKVFLECVQDMDHENMFWYRQDPGLGLRLIYFSYDVKMKEKGDIPEGYSVSREKKERFSLILESASTNQTSMYLCASSLARGADTQYFGPGTRLTVL.

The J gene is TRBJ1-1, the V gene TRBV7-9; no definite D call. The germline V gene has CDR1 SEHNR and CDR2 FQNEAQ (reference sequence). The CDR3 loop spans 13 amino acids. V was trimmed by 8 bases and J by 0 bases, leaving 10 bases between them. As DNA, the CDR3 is TGTGCCAGCTCCCGGACGGTGAACACTGAAGCTTTCTTT. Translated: CASSRTVNTEAFF.

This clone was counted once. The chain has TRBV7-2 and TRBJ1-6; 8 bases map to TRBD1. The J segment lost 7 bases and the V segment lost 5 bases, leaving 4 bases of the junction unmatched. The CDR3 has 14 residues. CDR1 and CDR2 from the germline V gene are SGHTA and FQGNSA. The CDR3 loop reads CASSPGQGNSPLHF. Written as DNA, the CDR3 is TGTGCCAGCAGCCCCGGACAGGGAAATTCACCCCTCCACTTT.

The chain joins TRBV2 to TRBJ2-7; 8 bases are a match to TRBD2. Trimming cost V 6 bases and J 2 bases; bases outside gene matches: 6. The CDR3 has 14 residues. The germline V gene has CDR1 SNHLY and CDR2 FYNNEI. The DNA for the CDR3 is TGTGCCAGCAGCCCTCCGGGACTAGCCTACGAGCAGTACTTC. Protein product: CASSPPGLAYEQYF. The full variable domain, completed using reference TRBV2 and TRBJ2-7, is EPEVTQTPSHQVTQMGQEVILRCVPISNHLYFYWYRQILGQKVEFLVSFYNNEISEKSEIFDDQFSVERPDGSNFTLKIRSTKLEDSAMYFCASSPPGLAYEQYFGPGTRLTVT.

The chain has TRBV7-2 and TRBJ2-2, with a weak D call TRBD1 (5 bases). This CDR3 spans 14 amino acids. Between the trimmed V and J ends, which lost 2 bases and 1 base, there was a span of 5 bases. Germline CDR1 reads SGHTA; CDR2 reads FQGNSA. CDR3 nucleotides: TGTGCCAGCAGCTTACAGGGGAACACCGGGGAGCTGTTTTTT. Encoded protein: CASSLQGNTGELFF. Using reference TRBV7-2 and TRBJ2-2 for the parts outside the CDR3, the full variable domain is GAGVSQSPSNKVTEKGKDVELRCDPISGHTALYWYRQSLGQGLEFLIYFQGNSAPDKSGLPSDRFSAERTGGSVSTLTIQRTQQEDSAVYLCASSLQGNTGELFFGEGSRLTVL.

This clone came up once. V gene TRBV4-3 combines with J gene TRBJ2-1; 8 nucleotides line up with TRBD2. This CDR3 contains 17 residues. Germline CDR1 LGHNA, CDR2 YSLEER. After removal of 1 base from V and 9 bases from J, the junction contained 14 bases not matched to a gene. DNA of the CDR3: TGCGCCAGCAGCCAAGTTCCTAAGCGGGGGCTTTGGGGTGAGCAGTTCTTC. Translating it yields CASSQVPKRGLWGEQFF.

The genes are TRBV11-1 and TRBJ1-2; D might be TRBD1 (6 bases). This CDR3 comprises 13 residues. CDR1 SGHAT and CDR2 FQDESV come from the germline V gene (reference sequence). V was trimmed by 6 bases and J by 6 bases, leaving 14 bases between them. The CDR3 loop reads CASRAQGRHGYTF. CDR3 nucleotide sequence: TGTGCCAGCAGGGCACAGGGAAGGCATGGCTACACCTTC.

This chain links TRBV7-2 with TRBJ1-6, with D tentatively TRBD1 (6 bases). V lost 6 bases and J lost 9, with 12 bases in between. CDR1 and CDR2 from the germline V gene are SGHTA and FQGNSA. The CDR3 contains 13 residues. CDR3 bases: TGTGCCAGCAGTACGGGGGGGCGTTCACCCCTCCACTTT. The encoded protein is CASSTGGRSPLHF.

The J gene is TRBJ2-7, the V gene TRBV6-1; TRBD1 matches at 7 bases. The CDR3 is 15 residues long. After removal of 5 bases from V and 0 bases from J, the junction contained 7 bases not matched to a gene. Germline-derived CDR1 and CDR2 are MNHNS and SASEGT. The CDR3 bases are TGTGCCAGCAGTACCGCACAGGGGACCTCCTACGAGCAGTACTTC. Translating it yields CASSTAQGTSYEQYF.